The TCR beta chain described here comes from a study of T cells in Graves' hyperthyroidism and ophthalmopathy. V was pared by 2 bases and J by 2 bases, with 16 bases between. This CDR3 is built from 16 residues. The investigators amplified TCR beta CDR3 regions from RNA transcripts. First-round RT-PCR with HTBI primers amplified the TCR CDR3 region. One entry per CDR3 protein results from TCRdb running MiXCR on the multiplex PCR reads. This repertoire shows about 770,000 distinct CDR3 sequences, roughly 20% found once; its top ten account for over 15%. This clonotype was counted between two and nine times.

The receptor's source is a woman in her forties or fifties with Graves' hyperthyroidism that later progressed to Graves' ophthalmopathy. The chain uses TRBV12-3 or TRBV12-4 and TRBJ2-7, with D tentatively TRBD1 (6 bases). Sequencing was performed on blood. CDR3 in DNA: TGTGCCAGCAGTTTATCGGAGTCGGACAGTCCCTACGAGCAGTACTTC. Its protein product is CASSLSESDSPYEQYF.